The 31 T cell receptor beta chains reported below all come from one sample, sequenced in a study of Ad26.COV2.S vaccination and SARS-CoV-2 variants. The method was immunoSEQ multiplex PCR; TCRdb's version includes in-frame clones alone and lacks a portion of them. This sample has fewer than 800,000 clones, with roughly 90% found just once. The treatment was: some 20 received Ad26.COV2.S at low or high dose, single or two shots; several received placebo; per-sample allocation not given. The study sampled participants on day 63 after the first vaccine or placebo injection. The sequencing used peripheral blood, collected in a trial of Ad26.COV2.S vaccine versus placebo. Receptor source: a person between 18 and 65 years old who received the Ad26.COV2.S COVID-19 vaccine or a placebo.

The genes are TRBV7-8 and TRBJ2-5; D call uncertain. CDR1 is SGHVS, CDR2 FQNEAQ, per germline. The length of the CDR3 is 16 residues. V lost 5 bases, J lost 4 bases, and 20 bases lay in between. CDR3 coding DNA: TGTGCCAGCAGCCACAGACTGGATCCCCCCTTAGAGACCCAGTACTTC. Its protein is CASSHRLDPPLETQYF.

J is TRBJ2-1 and V is TRBV14; 11 nucleotides line up with TRBD2. With V trimmed by 4 bases and J by 4 bases, 6 bases remained unmatched. This CDR3 is built from 16 residues. Germline CDR1 reads SGHDN; CDR2 reads FVKESK. The CDR3 coding sequence is TGTGCCAGCAGCCCCATTCTAGCGGGAGGTTACAATGAGCAGTTCTTC. Amino acid sequence: CASSPILAGGYNEQFF.

DNA of the CDR3: TGTGCCACCGCAGGGGAAGCGGGAGAGACCCAGTACTTC. Amino acid sequence: CATAGEAGETQYF. The rearrangement links TRBV19 to TRBJ2-5; D assignment may be TRBD1 or TRBD2 (6 bases each). The V end was cut by 10 bases, the J end by 4 bases, with 16 bases between. This CDR3 has 13 amino acids. Germline CDR1 is LNHDA and CDR2 is SQIVND (reference sequence). Using reference TRBV19 and TRBJ2-5 for the parts outside the CDR3, the full variable domain is DGGITQSPKYLFRKEGQNVTLSCEQNLNHDAMYWYRQDPGQGLRLIYYSQIVNDFQKGDIAEGYSVSREKKESFPLTVTSAQKNPTAFYLCATAGEAGETQYFGPGTRLLVL.

The chain couples TRBV24-1 to TRBJ2-3; D is ambiguous. Trimming left V 4 bases short and J 3 bases short, with 10 bases between. The CDR3 sequence is 14 residues long. CDR1 and CDR2 from the germline V gene are KGHDR and SFDVKD. This CDR3 is CATSDPRMTDTQYF. CDR3 coding DNA: TGTGCCACCAGTGACCCCCGCATGACAGATACGCAGTATTTT.

This chain connects TRBV6-5 to TRBJ2-3, with D uncertain. Looked up from germline, CDR1 is MNHEY and CDR2 is SVGAGI. The CDR3 runs to 13 residues. V gave up 5 bases and J gave up 4 bases, with 10 bases separating them. For the CDR3, the DNA is TGTGCCAGCAGTCCGAGGATCCCAGATACGCAGTATTTT. It is translated as CASSPRIPDTQYF.

As for this clone: Different DNA sequences within this sample yield the same CDR3. The V and J genes are TRBV18 and TRBJ1-5, with 8 bases aligning to TRBD1. J lost 2 bases, V lost 1 base, and 1 base had no gene match. This CDR3 contains 15 residues. Germline loops: CDR1 KGHSH, CDR2 LQKENI. The CDR3 sequence: CASSPQGQGNQPQHF. The CDR3, as DNA: TGTGCCAGCTCACCACAGGGACAGGGCAATCAGCCCCAGCATTTT. The entire variable domain, with the rest obtained from reference TRBV18 and TRBJ1-5, is as follows: NAGVMQNPRHLVRRRGQEARLRCSPMKGHSHVYWYRQLPEEGLKFMVYLQKENIIDESGMPKERFSAEFPKEGPSILRIQQVVRGDSAAYFCASSPQGQGNQPQHFGDGTRLSIL.

The chain has TRBV30 and TRBJ1-5; possible D gene TRBD1, 5 bases. The CDR3 covers 13 residues. From germline, CDR1 is GTSNPN and CDR2 SVGIG (reference sequence). Trimming left V 7 bases short and J 2 bases short, with 12 bases between. The DNA for the CDR3 is TGTGCCTCCCAGGGAGCTGGCAATCAGCCCCAGCATTTT. This encodes CASQGAGNQPQHF.

This clone was seen only once. The J gene is TRBJ1-5, the V gene TRBV6-1; 7 nucleotides line up with TRBD1. CDR1 is MNHNS and CDR2 is SASEGT in the germline V gene. J gave up 7 bases and V 2 bases, and 2 bases lay outside the gene matches. The CDR3 consists of 13 residues. This CDR3 is CASSEQGDQPQHF. CDR3 sequence (DNA): TGTGCCAGCAGTGAACAGGGGGACCAGCCCCAGCATTTT.

This rearrangement joins TRBV5-5 to TRBJ1-2; D is unresolved. Germline CDR1 and CDR2: SGHKS and YYEKEE (reference sequence). Between the trimmed V and J ends, which lost 3 bases and 4 bases, there was a span of 13 bases. This CDR3 is built from 14 residues. CDR3 bases: TGTGCCAGCAGCTCGTTGTGGGAGGGCTATGGCTACACCTTC. It translates to CASSSLWEGYGYTF.

In this sample, this clone turned up a few times. This chain joins TRBV10-3 and TRBJ1-3; perhaps TRBD1 as D (5 bases). Germline V gives CDR1 ENHRY, CDR2 SYGVKD. This CDR3 has 13 amino acids. Trimming cost V 6 bases and J 8 bases, with 14 bases left between them. The DNA for the CDR3 is TGTGCCATCAGGGGGACGTACGGAGACACCATATATTTT. Its protein product is CAIRGTYGDTIYF.

In the case of this clone: At one of its ends the junction is not consistent with the germline gene, which may arise from a read error. This rearrangement joins TRBV3-1 (or the pseudogene TRBV3-2) to TRBJ2-5; D is ambiguous. The CDR3 runs 9 residues. Germline loops: CDR1 LGHDT, CDR2 YNNKEL (reference sequence). This CDR3 reads CACRETQYF. In DNA, the CDR3 is TGTGCCTGCAGGGAGACCCAGTACTTC.

This clone turned up a few times. V is TRBV18 and J is TRBJ2-7, with D maybe TRBD2 (5 bases). V was trimmed by 0 bases and J by 5 bases, leaving 14 bases between them. The CDR3 covers 15 residues. Germline lookup yields CDR1 KGHSH and CDR2 LQKENI. The CDR3 sequence: CASSPPFEGSHEQYF. The CDR3 region has the DNA TGTGCCAGCTCACCACCGTTCGAAGGGAGCCACGAGCAGTACTTC.

This clone has just one count. The junction shows a germline mismatch at one end, possibly a read error. J is TRBJ1-4 and V is TRBV30; TRBD1 matches at 8 bases. The CDR3 sequence is 12 residues long. Germline V gene sequence: CDR1 GTSNPN, CDR2 SVGIG (reference sequence). The CDR3 sequence is CAWTPGGTGDVF. The CDR3 DNA sequence: TGTGCCTGGACCCCAGGGGGGACAGGAGACGTTTTT.

With respect to this clone: This sample also contains other DNA sequences that code for the same CDR3. V is TRBV6-5 and J is TRBJ2-7; 11 bases are shared with TRBD2. V shed 2 bases and J 3 bases; nucleotides not matched to a gene: 0. Germline V CDR1 and CDR2: MNHEY, SVGAGI. The CDR3 is made up of 14 amino acids. The CDR3 DNA reads TGTGCCAGCAGTTACGGGACTAGCGGCTACGAGCAGTACTTC. Amino acid sequence: CASSYGTSGYEQYF.

The chain has TRBV6-5 and TRBJ1-1; 7 bases line up with TRBD1. The CDR3 is made up of 13 amino acids. Germline V gene sequence: CDR1 MNHEY, CDR2 SVGAGI. The V segment lost 6 bases and the J segment 0 bases; nucleotides outside the gene matches: 1. The CDR3 spells CASRQGMNTEAFF. In nucleotides, the CDR3 is TGTGCCAGCAGACAGGGGATGAACACTGAAGCTTTCTTT.

The chain carries TRBV7-9 and TRBJ1-5; D call uncertain. The CDR3 consists of 12 residues. V dropped 2 bases and J dropped 5 bases, with 4 bases sitting between them. Germline values: CDR1 SEHNR, CDR2 FQNEAQ (reference sequence). CDR3 nucleotide sequence: TGTGCCAGCAGCTTACCATATCAGCCCCAGCATTTT. Its protein is CASSLPYQPQHF.

This chain links TRBV5-5 with TRBJ2-3; maybe TRBD1 (6 bases). V lost 1 base and J 4 bases, leaving 10 bases between the germline ends. Per germline, CDR1 SGHKS and CDR2 YYEKEE (reference sequence). The CDR3 is made up of 14 amino acids. The CDR3: CASSLQTGSDTQYF. Here the CDR3 DNA reads TGTGCCAGCAGCTTGCAGACAGGATCAGATACGCAGTATTTT.

This chain connects TRBV7-9 to TRBJ2-2; D unresolved. The CDR3 extends over 13 amino acids. V lost 7 bases, J lost 6 bases, and 12 bases lay in between. Germline CDR1 reads SEHNR; CDR2 reads FQNEAQ (reference sequence). The CDR3 protein is CASTWGFSGELFF. The CDR3 DNA is TGTGCCAGCACCTGGGGTTTTTCCGGGGAGCTGTTTTTT.

This clone was observed a single time. The rearrangement uses TRBV18 and TRBJ2-3; perhaps TRBD1 as D (6 bases). The CDR3 has 16 residues. Per germline, CDR1 KGHSH and CDR2 LQKENI. V lost 5 bases and J lost 0, with 15 bases in between. This CDR3 is CASSEQGPLSTDTQYF. The CDR3 DNA sequence: TGTGCCAGCTCAGAACAGGGTCCTCTAAGCACAGATACGCAGTATTTT.

The chain employs TRBV24-1 and TRBJ2-5; D ambiguous. This CDR3 region has 11 residues. Germline V gene lookup returns CDR1 KGHDR and CDR2 SFDVKD. Trimming removed 4 bases at V and 6 bases at J, with 5 bases between. CDR3: CATSEGKTQYF. The CDR3 nucleotides read TGTGCCACCAGTGAAGGGAAGACCCAGTACTTC.

This rearrangement joins TRBV5-1 to TRBJ2-3; perhaps D is TRBD1 or TRBD2 (5 bases each). Trimming cost V 7 bases and J 0 bases, with 18 bases left between them. Germline values: CDR1 SGHRS, CDR2 YFSETQ. The CDR3 consists of 16 residues. The CDR3 DNA reads TGCGCCAGCGCTAGGGGCGGGTCGCCTAGCACAGATACGCAGTATTTT. The encoded protein is CASARGGSPSTDTQYF. Full variable domain (outside the CDR3, taken from reference TRBV5-1 and TRBJ2-3): KAGVTQTPRYLIKTRGQQVTLSCSPISGHRSVSWYQQTPGQGLQFLFEYFSETQRNKGNFPGRFSGRQFSNSRSEMNVSTLELGDSALYLCASARGGSPSTDTQYFGPGTRLTVL.

This rearrangement joins TRBV4-2 to TRBJ2-7; 7 nucleotides match TRBD2. The ends lost 1 base at V and 0 bases at J; junction bases unmatched: 3. This CDR3 comprises 15 residues. Germline values: CDR1 LGHNA, CDR2 YNFKEQ. The CDR3 coding sequence is TGTGCCAGCAGCCAAGTTGGCGGGAGCTCCTACGAGCAGTACTTC. Its protein is CASSQVGGSSYEQYF.

This clone was seen more than once but under ten times. This sequence joins TRBV6-6 and TRBJ2-4; TRBD1 matches 7 bases. Unmatched junction bases numbered 6, after V lost 5 bases and J lost 8 bases. CDR3 size: 13 residues. The V gene's germline CDR1 is MNHNY and CDR2 SVGAGI (reference sequence). Here the CDR3 DNA reads TGTGCCAGCAGTAGACAGGGTGAGGACATTCAGTACTTC. Translation gives CASSRQGEDIQYF.

Concerning this clone itself: In the same sample, other DNA sequences code for this CDR3. This chain links TRBV30 with TRBJ1-2, with D perhaps matching TRBD1 (5 bases). CDR1 and CDR2 from the germline V gene are GTSNPN and SVGIG (reference sequence). The CDR3 totals 12 residues. Trimming removed 3 bases from V and 8 bases from J, with 13 bases in between. CDR3 sequence (DNA): TGTGCCTGGAGCCAGGGAATCCGAGGCTACACCTTC. Translation gives CAWSQGIRGYTF.

The V and J genes are TRBV12-5 and TRBJ2-3; weak D call: TRBD2 (7 bases). V was shortened by 5 bases and J by 4 bases, with 13 bases between the two germline ends. There are 14 residues in the CDR3. CDR1 LGHNT and CDR2 FRNRAP come from the germline V gene. The CDR3 region has the DNA TGTGCTAGTGGTCTCGGGGGGCCGTCAGATACGCAGTATTTT. Translated, it gives CASGLGGPSDTQYF.

This clone has just one count. CDR3 sequence (DNA): TGTGCCAGCAGCGAGATAGCGGGTCCCTACAATGAGCAGTTCTTC. Translated, it gives CASSEIAGPYNEQFF. The chain carries TRBV27 and TRBJ2-1, with 7 bases matching TRBD2. This CDR3 region has 15 residues. V was pared by 6 bases and J by 2 bases, with 7 bases of the junction left unmatched. In germline, CDR1 is MNHEY, CDR2 SMNVEV (reference sequence).

This rearrangement joins TRBV24-1 to TRBJ2-3, with 13 bases aligning to TRBD2. Germline V CDR1 and CDR2: KGHDR, SFDVKD. Trimming took 4 bases from V and 3 from J; bases not matched to a gene: 3. The CDR3 contains 16 residues. The CDR3: CATSDRLAGGTDTQYF. DNA for the CDR3: TGTGCCACCAGTGACCGACTAGCGGGAGGAACAGATACGCAGTATTTT.

The chain couples TRBV30 to TRBJ1-3; no definite D call. Trimming removed 4 bases at V and 0 bases at J, with 7 bases between. The length of the CDR3 is 13 residues. Germline assignment: CDR1 GTSNPN and CDR2 SVGIG (reference sequence). CDR3 sequence: CAWKDPSGNTIYF. CDR3 in DNA: TGTGCCTGGAAGGACCCCTCTGGAAACACCATATATTTT. The full variable domain, completed using reference TRBV30 and TRBJ1-3, is SQTIHQWPATLVQPVGSPLSLECTVEGTSNPNLYWYRQAAGRGLQLLFYSVGIGQISSEVPQNLSASRPQDRQFILSSKKLLLSDSGFYLCAWKDPSGNTIYFGEGSWLTVV.

V usage is TRBV3-1 (or the pseudogene TRBV3-2) and J usage is TRBJ2-1, with 11 bases identical to TRBD2. CDR3 size: 18 residues. V gave up 4 bases and J gave up 7 bases; unmatched junction bases: 15. Germline loops: CDR1 LGHDT, CDR2 YNNKEL (reference sequence). Here the CDR3 reads CASSLKLVASGRSNEQFF. Written as DNA, the CDR3 is TGTGCCAGCAGCCTCAAGCTTGTGGCTAGCGGGAGGTCAAATGAGCAGTTCTTC.

The count of this clone is one. The sample has other DNA sequences that encode this CDR3 too. This sequence joins TRBV18 and TRBJ2-7; D gene unclear. The CDR3 length is 14 residues. Germline V CDR1 and CDR2: KGHSH, LQKENI. V was pared by 3 bases and J by 0 bases, with 9 bases between. CDR3 nucleotide sequence: TGTGCCAGCTCACCGGACCGGAGCTCCTACGAGCAGTACTTC. It codes for CASSPDRSSYEQYF.

V gene TRBV18 combines with J gene TRBJ2-7; a weak D match, TRBD1 (6 bases). The CDR3 contains 14 residues. Germline V gives CDR1 KGHSH, CDR2 LQKENI. The V and J ends lost 1 base and 6 bases respectively, with 13 bases between them. The CDR3 reads CASSPRQEIAEQYF. For the CDR3, the DNA is TGTGCCAGCTCACCACGACAGGAAATAGCCGAGCAGTACTTC.